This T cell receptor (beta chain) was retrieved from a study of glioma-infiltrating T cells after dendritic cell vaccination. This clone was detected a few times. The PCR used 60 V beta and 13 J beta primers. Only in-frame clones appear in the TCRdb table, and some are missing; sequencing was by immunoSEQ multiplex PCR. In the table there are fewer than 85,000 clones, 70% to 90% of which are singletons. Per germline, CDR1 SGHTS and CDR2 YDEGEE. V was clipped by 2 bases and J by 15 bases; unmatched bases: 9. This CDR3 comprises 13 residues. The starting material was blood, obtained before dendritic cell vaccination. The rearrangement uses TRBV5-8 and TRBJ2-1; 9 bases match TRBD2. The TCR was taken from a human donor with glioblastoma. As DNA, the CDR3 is TGTGCCAGCAGCTTAGAACTAGCGGGCCGGCCGTTCTTC. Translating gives CASSLELAGRPFF.